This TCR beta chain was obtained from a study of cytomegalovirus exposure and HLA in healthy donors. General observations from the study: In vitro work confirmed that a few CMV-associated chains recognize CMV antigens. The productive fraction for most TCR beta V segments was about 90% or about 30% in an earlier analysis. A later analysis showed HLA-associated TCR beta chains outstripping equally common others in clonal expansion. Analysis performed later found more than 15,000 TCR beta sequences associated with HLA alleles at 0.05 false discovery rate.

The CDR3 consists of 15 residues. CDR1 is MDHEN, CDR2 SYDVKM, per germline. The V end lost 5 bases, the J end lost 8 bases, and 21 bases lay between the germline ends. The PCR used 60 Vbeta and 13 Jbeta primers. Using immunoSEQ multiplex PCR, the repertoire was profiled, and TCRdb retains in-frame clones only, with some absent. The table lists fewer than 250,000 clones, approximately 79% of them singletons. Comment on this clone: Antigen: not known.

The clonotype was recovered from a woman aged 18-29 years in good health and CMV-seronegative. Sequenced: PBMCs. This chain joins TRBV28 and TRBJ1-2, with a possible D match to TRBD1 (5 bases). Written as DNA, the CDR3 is TGTGCCAGCAGTCCCCGACCGTCAGGGTCAGGAGGCTACACCTTC. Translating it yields CASSPRPSGSGGYTF.